The 6 T cell receptor beta chains below come from one sample, sequenced in a study of sequential checkpoint blockade in melanoma. Sequencing was performed with immunoSEQ multiplex PCR; in TCRdb, only in-frame clones are kept and a portion is missing. This table holds roughly 2,000 clones, 20% to 25% found once. Treatment noted: randomized to nivolumab then ipilimumab (arm A) or the reverse (arm B). The material sequenced was tumor tissue (inferred from file names), taken from a patient given nivolumab and ipilimumab in sequence. The origin of the receptors is a human donor with melanoma.

In DNA form, the CDR3 reads TGTGCCAGCAGTCTCATGGACCTCGGGAATTCACCCCTCCACTTT. Translation gives CASSLMDLGNSPLHF. The chain joins TRBV6-8 to TRBJ1-6, with D uncertain. The CDR3 has 15 residues. V lost 5 bases and J 7 bases, leaving 15 bases between the germline ends. Germline V lookup: CDR1 MNHGY, CDR2 SAAAGT.

The J gene is TRBJ1-5, the V gene TRBV15; 7 bases line up with TRBD1. Germline V CDR1 and CDR2: LNHNV, YYDKDF (reference sequence). V trimming: 1 base; J trimming: 2 bases; junction bases outside the gene matches: 2. The CDR3 has 15 amino acids. For the CDR3, the DNA is TGTGCCACCAGCAGAGGAGGGGGCCGCAATCAGCCCCAGCATTTT. Protein sequence: CATSRGGGRNQPQHF.

This rearrangement joins TRBV28 to TRBJ2-2; D is unclear. Looked up from germline, CDR1 is MDHEN and CDR2 is SYDVKM. The length of the CDR3 is 15 residues. V was trimmed by 3 bases and J by 2 bases, leaving 10 bases between them. The CDR3 loop is CASSFHQANTGELFF. CDR3 DNA sequence: TGTGCCAGCAGTTTCCATCAGGCTAACACCGGGGAGCTGTTTTTT.

This clone counts as medium-sized. The chain couples TRBV6-8 to TRBJ2-5, with 8 bases fitting TRBD1. CDR3 length: 15 residues. V gave up 6 bases and J gave up 5 bases; unmatched junction bases: 11. CDR1 is MNHGY, CDR2 SAAAGT, per germline. The CDR3 loop reads CASSHGQGPWETQYF. As DNA, the CDR3 is TGTGCCAGCAGCCACGGACAGGGACCCTGGGAGACCCAGTACTTC.

The V gene is TRBV11-3, the J gene TRBJ1-5, with unresolved D. CDR1 is SGHNT and CDR2 is YENEEA in the germline V gene. V gave up 8 bases and J gave up 3 bases, with 20 bases separating them. The CDR3 has 16 residues. This chain's CDR3 is CASAVGVMGSNQPQHF. CDR3 sequence (DNA): TGTGCCAGCGCCGTCGGGGTGATGGGGTCCAATCAGCCCCAGCATTTT.

This clone has at least ten counts. V is TRBV11-3 and J is TRBJ2-5; 16 bases are a match to TRBD2. Germline V gene data show CDR1 as SGHNT and CDR2 as YENEEA. CDR3 length equals 19 residues. J gave up 2 bases and V 5 bases, and 11 bases lay outside the gene matches. The DNA of the CDR3 is TGTGCCAGCAGCCATAAGTCCGGGACTAGCGGGAGGGGACAAGAGACCCAGTACTTC. It yields the protein CASSHKSGTSGRGQETQYF.